The present T cell receptor (beta chain) was sequenced within a study of T cell responses to AZD1222 COVID-19 vaccine. Study-level results: Donors in the cohort were predominantly white British and more often female, and clonal diversity was possibly underestimated. Seropositive AZD1222 recipients at baseline numbered only five or six. The repertoires were collected only after the peak T cell response. CD4 TCRs covered the whole spike, strongest at regions 160-218 and 743-854.

Note on this clone: Its antigen is as yet unknown.

Using immunoSEQ multiplex PCR, the repertoire was profiled, and TCRdb retains in-frame clones only, with some absent. The sample includes over 70,000 clones, roughly 80% of them seen just once. This CDR3 spans 15 amino acids. Trimming took 1 base from V and 6 from J; bases not matched to a gene: 6. The V gene's germline CDR1 is SGHDT and CDR2 YYEEEE. V usage is TRBV5-6 and J usage is TRBJ2-2; 7 positions match TRBD2. Here the sequenced sample was peripheral blood, taken 28 days after the second dose of the MenACWY control vaccine. The TCR originated in an adult who received the MenACWY meningococcal vaccine as a control. The CDR3 DNA follows: TGTGCCAGCAGCTTGCAGGGAGGGTCTTCCGGGGAGCTGTTTTTT. Residues: CASSLQGGSSGELFF.